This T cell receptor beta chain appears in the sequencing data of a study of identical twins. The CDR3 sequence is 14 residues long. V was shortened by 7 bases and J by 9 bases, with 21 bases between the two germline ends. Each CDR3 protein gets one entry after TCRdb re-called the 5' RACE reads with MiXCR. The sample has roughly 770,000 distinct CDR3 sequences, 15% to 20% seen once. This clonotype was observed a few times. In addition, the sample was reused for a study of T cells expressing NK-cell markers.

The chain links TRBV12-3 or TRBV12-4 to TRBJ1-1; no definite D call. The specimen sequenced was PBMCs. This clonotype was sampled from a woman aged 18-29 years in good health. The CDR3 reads CASTLYRGEKKAFF. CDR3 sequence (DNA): TGTGCCAGCACCTTGTACAGAGGCGAAAAGAAAGCTTTCTTT.